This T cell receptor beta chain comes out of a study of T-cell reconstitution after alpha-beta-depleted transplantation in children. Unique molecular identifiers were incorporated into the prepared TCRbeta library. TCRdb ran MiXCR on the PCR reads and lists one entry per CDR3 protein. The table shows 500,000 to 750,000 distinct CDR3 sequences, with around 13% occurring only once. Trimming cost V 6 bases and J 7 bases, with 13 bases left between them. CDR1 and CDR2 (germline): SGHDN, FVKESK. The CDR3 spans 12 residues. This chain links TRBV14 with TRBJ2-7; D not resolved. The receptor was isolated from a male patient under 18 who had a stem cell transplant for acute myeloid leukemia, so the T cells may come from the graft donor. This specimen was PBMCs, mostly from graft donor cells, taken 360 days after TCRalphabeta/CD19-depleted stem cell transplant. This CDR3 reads CASSTQPREQYF. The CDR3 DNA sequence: TGTGCCAGCAGTACGCAGCCTAGGGAGCAGTACTTC.